This T cell receptor (beta chain) was recorded in a study of long-term antiretroviral therapy in people with HIV. Run at survey level, the immunoSEQ assay was version v3.0. This table comes from immunoSEQ multiplex PCR, and its TCRdb copy is limited to in-frame clones, with some not included. The sample includes 25,000 to 35,000 clones, roughly 94% seen only once; the top ten take about 3%. Samples held roughly 0.95-10 million cryopreserved PBMC before DNA extraction. This CDR3 is built from 13 residues. The V gene's germline CDR1 is GTSNPN and CDR2 SVGIG (reference sequence). Trimming removed 0 bases from V and 5 bases from J, with 10 bases in between.

The source of this sequence is a man in his fifties with HIV. The gene calls are TRBV30 and TRBJ1-1; D possibly corresponds to TRBD1 (6 bases). Sequenced here: unsorted PBMCs, sampled 5.3 years after starting antiretroviral therapy. The DNA of the CDR3 is TGTGCCTGGAGTGTGGGGGCGGGGACTGAAGCTTTCTTT. The encoded protein is CAWSVGAGTEAFF.